A single sample gave rise to the 22 T cell receptor beta chains below, sequenced in a study of T cell repertoires in cytomegalovirus infection. TCRdb passed the reads through MiXCR, listing each CDR3 protein once. The sample has 160,000 or so distinct CDR3 sequences, 17% seen once. Material: CD8+ T cells from PBMCs. The receptors here all came from a human donor in good health (CMV status not recorded). Some clones in this sample may be carry-over from other donors' samples.

V and J are TRBV11-2 and TRBJ2-1; 8 bases fit TRBD2. The CDR3 extends over 16 amino acids. Germline CDR1 and CDR2: SGHAT and FQNNGV. The junction had 10 bases not matched to a gene; V was cut back by 3 bases and J by 6 bases. CDR3 region: CASSFPPTGTSNEQFF. The CDR3 coding sequence is TGTGCCAGCAGCTTCCCCCCTACCGGGACTAGCAATGAGCAGTTCTTC. The full variable domain, rest sourced from reference TRBV11-2 and TRBJ2-1, is EAGVAQSPRYKIIEKRQSVAFWCNPISGHATLYWYQQILGQGPKLLIQFQNNGVVDDSQLPKDRFSAERLKGVDSTLKIQPAKLEDSAVYLCASSFPPTGTSNEQFFGPGTRLTVL.

This clonotype showed up just a few times. This chain connects TRBV30 to TRBJ2-7; no clear D gene. Trimming shortened V by 4 bases and J by 5 bases, and 15 bases separated the two germline ends. CDR3 size: 13 residues. Looked up from germline, CDR1 is GTSNPN and CDR2 is SVGIG (reference sequence). The CDR3 here is CAWTLTTVDEQYF. The CDR3 DNA reads TGTGCCTGGACTCTTACCACGGTCGACGAGCAGTACTTC.

The V gene is TRBV7-2, the J gene TRBJ2-7; 7 bases fit TRBD2. V lost 3 bases to trimming and J lost 0 bases; unmatched junction nucleotides: 8. In germline, CDR1 is SGHTA, CDR2 FQGNSA. There are 16 residues in the CDR3. CDR3 region: CASSFDGTKSSYEQYF. CDR3 bases: TGTGCCAGCAGCTTTGACGGGACTAAAAGCTCCTACGAGCAGTACTTC.

This clonotype was found many times. The chain uses TRBV7-8 and TRBJ2-3; 13 nucleotides align to TRBD2. Germline V gives CDR1 SGHVS, CDR2 FQNEAQ. The CDR3 has 16 amino acids. Trimming cost V 5 bases and J 2 bases; bases outside gene matches: 4. The CDR3 DNA reads as TGTGCCAGCAGCGAAGGGACTAGCGGGAACACAGATACGCAGTATTTT. This sequence encodes CASSEGTSGNTDTQYF.

This clonotype was picked up a small number of times. The chain uses TRBV7-9 and TRBJ2-1; 7 bases are shared with TRBD1. Germline V lookup: CDR1 SEHNR, CDR2 FQNEAQ (reference sequence). This CDR3 region has 13 residues. J lost 10 bases, V lost 5 bases, and 8 bases had no gene match. DNA of the CDR3: TGTGCCAGCAGCCCCACAGGGGAAGACGAGCAGTTCTTC. Its protein is CASSPTGEDEQFF. Using reference TRBV7-9 and TRBJ2-1 for the parts outside the CDR3, the full variable domain is DTGVSQNPRHKITKRGQNVTFRCDPISEHNRLYWYRQTLGQGPEFLTYFQNEAQLEKSRLLSDRFSAERPKGSFSTLEIQRTEQGDSAMYLCASSPTGEDEQFFGPGTRLTVL.

The genes are TRBV20-1 and TRBJ2-7; no clear D gene. Germline CDR1 reads DFQATT; CDR2 reads SNEGSKA (reference sequence). The CDR3 consists of 13 residues. V lost 3 bases, J lost 0 bases, and 9 bases lay in between. CDR3 bases: TGCAGTGCTAGCTCGGATAGCTCCTACGAGCAGTACTTC. Protein: CSASSDSSYEQYF.

As DNA, the CDR3 is TGTGCCAGCAGTTACCGCGGACAGGGAAGAGGTACTGAAGCTTTCTTT. This translates into CASSYRGQGRGTEAFF. The V gene is TRBV6-5, the J gene TRBJ1-1; 8 bases map to TRBD1. The CDR3 totals 16 residues. Per germline, CDR1 MNHEY and CDR2 SVGAGI. Trimming cost V 2 bases and J 5 bases; bases outside gene matches: 10.

This clonotype turned up a few times. This chain uses TRBV28 with TRBJ2-5; 8 bases fit TRBD1. V shed 7 bases, J shed 5 bases, and the junction held 6 bases outside the gene matches. Looked up from germline, CDR1 is MDHEN and CDR2 is SYDVKM. The CDR3 is 13 amino acids. This chain's CDR3 is CASNPTGVETQYF. The DNA of the CDR3 is TGTGCCAGCAACCCGACAGGGGTTGAGACCCAGTACTTC.

V is TRBV11-2 and J is TRBJ2-3; D might be TRBD2 (5 bases). Germline CDR1 reads SGHAT; CDR2 reads FQNNGV. The V end was cut by 8 bases, the J end by 3 bases, with 18 bases between. The CDR3 is 15 amino acids. CDR3 loop: CASRIFNRGTDTQYF. The CDR3 DNA reads as TGTGCCAGCCGAATCTTCAACAGAGGGACAGATACGCAGTATTTT.

This clonotype was recorded a few times. The chain couples TRBV19 to TRBJ2-7, with TRBD2 matching 13 bases. Germline CDR1 reads LNHDA; CDR2 reads SQIVND (reference sequence). There are 16 residues in the CDR3. V dropped 3 bases and J dropped 2; count of bases not matched to a gene: 4. The CDR3 loop is CASSILGTSGTYEQYF. As DNA, the CDR3 is TGTGCCAGTAGTATCTTGGGGACTAGCGGGACCTACGAGCAGTACTTC.

This clonotype appeared a few times. The rearrangement links TRBV10-3 to TRBJ2-1; 11 nucleotides agree with TRBD1. This CDR3 contains 15 residues. CDR1 is ENHRY and CDR2 is SYGVKD in the germline V gene. Trimming cost V 7 bases and J 9 bases; bases outside gene matches: 11. For the CDR3, the DNA is TGTGCCATCACCGACGGACAGGGGGCGCGGGCTGAGCAGTTCTTC. Translation: CAITDGQGARAEQFF.

This clonotype was recorded a few times. The chain links TRBV7-2 to TRBJ1-2; TRBD1 is a possible D gene (6 bases). There are 16 residues in the CDR3. V was pared by 5 bases and J by 0 bases, with 16 bases between. The germline V gene encodes CDR1 SGHTA and CDR2 FQGNSA. As DNA, the CDR3 is TGTGCCAGCAGCCAAAACCGGGACATACCTAACTATGGCTACACCTTC. Its protein product is CASSQNRDIPNYGYTF. Combining the CDR3 with reference TRBV7-2 and TRBJ1-2 gives the whole variable domain GAGVSQSPSNKVTEKGKDVELRCDPISGHTALYWYRQSLGQGLEFLIYFQGNSAPDKSGLPSDRFSAERTGGSVSTLTIQRTQQEDSAVYLCASSQNRDIPNYGYTFGSGTRLTVV.

This rearrangement joins TRBV7-6 to TRBJ2-7; 7 nucleotides match TRBD1. V trimming: 6 bases; J trimming: 5 bases; junction bases outside the gene matches: 10. Germline values: CDR1 SGHVS, CDR2 FNYEAQ. The CDR3 is 14 residues long. CDR3: CASSDRDSVNEQYF. The CDR3 nucleotides read TGTGCCAGCAGTGACCGGGACAGTGTCAACGAGCAGTACTTC.

This clonotype was counted a single time. The V call is TRBV29-1, the J call TRBJ2-5, with 7 bases matching TRBD2. The CDR3 is 13 amino acids. Trimming at V came to 2 bases and at J to 5 bases, leaving 5 bases not matched to a gene. Germline loops: CDR1 SQVTM, CDR2 ANQGSEA. CDR3 amino acids: CSVETGREETQYF. The CDR3 DNA reads TGCAGCGTTGAAACCGGGCGGGAGGAGACCCAGTACTTC.

This rearrangement joins TRBV28 to TRBJ2-5; D tentatively reads TRBD1 or TRBD2 (6 bases each). The CDR3 spans 14 residues. The germline gives CDR1 MDHEN, CDR2 SYDVKM. V was pared by 7 bases and J by 7 bases, with 19 bases between. The CDR3 protein is CASITVDGGGTQYF. The CDR3 region has the DNA TGTGCCAGCATCACGGTGGACGGAGGGGGGACCCAGTACTTC.

This clonotype was picked up a small number of times. The chain recombines TRBV7-8 with TRBJ1-1, with D possibly TRBD1 on 5 matching bases. The CDR3 runs to 13 residues. The germline gives CDR1 SGHVS, CDR2 FQNEAQ. With 3 bases removed from V and 3 bases from J, the gap between germline ends came to 8 bases. The chain's CDR3 is CASSLGRYTEAFF. The CDR3 DNA follows: TGTGCCAGCAGCTTGGGACGGTACACTGAAGCTTTCTTT.

This clonotype was seen a few times. The junction departs from germline at one end; a sequencing error may be responsible. The rearrangement uses TRBV14 and TRBJ2-7; 11 bases are a match to TRBD1. The CDR3 consists of 15 residues. Germline CDR1 reads SGHDN; CDR2 reads FVKESK. The DNA for the CDR3 is TGTGCCAACAGCCATCCAGGACAGGGGGCATACGAGCAGTACTTC. It yields the protein CANSHPGQGAYEQYF.

The CDR3 sequence: CASSVTSSRGAYNEQFF. DNA of the CDR3: TGTGCCAGCAGCGTGACTAGCTCACGAGGGGCCTACAATGAGCAGTTCTTC. The rearrangement uses TRBV7-8 and TRBJ2-1; 7 bases line up with TRBD2. With V trimmed by 5 bases and J by 2 bases, 12 bases remained unmatched. Germline assignment: CDR1 SGHVS and CDR2 FQNEAQ. This CDR3 is built from 17 residues.

The sample holds many counts of this clonotype. V and J are TRBV7-2 and TRBJ2-7, with 10 bases aligning to TRBD1. After removal of 4 bases from V and 2 bases from J, the junction contained 2 bases not matched to a gene. CDR1 SGHTA and CDR2 FQGNSA come from the germline V gene. This CDR3 spans 14 amino acids. CDR3 coding DNA: TGTGCCAGCAGCTCCGGGACAGGGGCCTACGAGCAGTACTTC. Amino acids: CASSSGTGAYEQYF.

This clonotype was picked up a small number of times. The J gene is TRBJ2-2, the V gene TRBV20-1; TRBD1 matches at 9 bases. V dropped 3 bases and J dropped 0; count of bases not matched to a gene: 2. Germline V gene sequence: CDR1 DFQATT, CDR2 SNEGSKA (reference sequence). This CDR3 contains 15 residues. CDR3 DNA: TGCAGTGCTAGGGACAGGGGCTCGAACACCGGGGAGCTGTTTTTT. Translation: CSARDRGSNTGELFF.

The chain is built from TRBV28 and TRBJ2-7, with 8 bases fitting TRBD2. There are 14 residues in the CDR3. The J segment lost 4 bases and the V segment lost 6 bases, leaving 8 bases of the junction unmatched. In germline, CDR1 is MDHEN, CDR2 SYDVKM. CDR3 DNA: TGTGCCAGCAGCTGGAGCGGGAGTGGTTACGAGCAGTACTTC. The encoded protein is CASSWSGSGYEQYF.

This rearrangement joins TRBV7-8 to TRBJ2-3; D not certain. CDR1 is SGHVS and CDR2 is FQNEAQ in the germline V gene. The V and J ends lost 1 base and 5 bases respectively, with 7 bases between them. The CDR3 runs 13 residues. As DNA, the CDR3 is TGTGCCAGCAGCTTAGACTCGGGAGATACGCAGTATTTT. Its protein product is CASSLDSGDTQYF.